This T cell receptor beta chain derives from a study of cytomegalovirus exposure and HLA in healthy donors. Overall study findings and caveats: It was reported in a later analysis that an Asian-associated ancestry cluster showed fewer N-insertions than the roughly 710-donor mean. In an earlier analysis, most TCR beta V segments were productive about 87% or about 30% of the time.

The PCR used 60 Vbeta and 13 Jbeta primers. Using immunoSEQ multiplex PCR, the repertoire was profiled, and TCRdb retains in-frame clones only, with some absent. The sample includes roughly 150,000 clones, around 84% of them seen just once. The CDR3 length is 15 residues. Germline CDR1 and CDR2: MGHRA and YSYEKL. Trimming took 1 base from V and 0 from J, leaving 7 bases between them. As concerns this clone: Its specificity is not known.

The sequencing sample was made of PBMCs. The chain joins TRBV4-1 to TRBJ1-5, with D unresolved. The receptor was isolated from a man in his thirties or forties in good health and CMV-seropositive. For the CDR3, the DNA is TGCGCCAGCAGCCAAGGAGTATATAGCAATCAGCCCCAGCATTTT. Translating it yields CASSQGVYSNQPQHF.